Sequencing of this T cell receptor (beta chain) was carried out in a study of blood T cell repertoires in COVID-19. Turning to the study itself: COVID-19 samples collected from the United States, Italy and Spain covered acute and convalescent phases. PBMCs, B-cell-depleted T cells, or T cells were the source of the cDNA or gDNA that made up the material.

V lost 1 base and J lost 4; bases outside the gene matches: 7. CDR1 SGHVS and CDR2 FNYEAQ come from the germline V gene. CDR3 length: 15 amino acids. Per the original data handling: Reference gene primer amplification in the assay estimated nucleated cell counts. Measured with immunoSEQ multiplex PCR; TCRdb has only the in-frame clones, and not every one. V, J and clone size derive from that table, while D and trimming were established from the DNA sequence. The sample holds fewer than 350,000 clones; about 90% are singletons and the top ten take approximately 7.8%. This sequence was found in a woman aged 45 to 65 who had recovered from COVID-19. Sequencing was done on a sample of peripheral blood. The chain uses TRBV7-6 and TRBJ2-7; 7 bases fit TRBD1. The CDR3 DNA reads TGTGCCAGCAGCTTAGGACTCGCCAGGGGGTACGAGCAGTACTTC. Amino acid sequence: CASSLGLARGYEQYF.